A selection of T cell receptor beta chains follows, all from one sample in a study of T-cell memory formation after mild COVID-19. TCRdb reanalysed the 5' RACE reads using MiXCR and keeps one entry per CDR3 protein. The profile shows about 430,000 distinct CDR3 sequences, 18% of them singletons. What was sequenced was PBMCs or a T cell subset sorted from them (not recorded which). All receptors derive from a man younger than 35 who had mild COVID-19 (a few samples of this study predate the infection). Cell type and time point are not known. The CDR3 runs from the conserved cysteine through the conserved F or W. The D gene is left open where the match is weak. Only part of the rows carry a size: once, few, many, or a class if the clone is expanded.

j_call d_call clone_size v_call cdr3_aa cdr3_nt
TRBJ2-1 . few TRBV5-1 CASSLDLWNEQFF TGCGCCAGCAGCTTGGATCTTTGGAATGAGCAGTTCTTC
TRBJ1-5 . . TRBV6-2/TRBV6-3 CASSTLWGRGNQPQHF TGTGCCAGCAGTACCCTCTGGGGACGGGGCAATCAGCCCCAGCATTTT
TRBJ1-3 . . TRBV7-9 CASSLSVNTIYF TGTGCCAGCAGCTTATCTGTTAACACCATATATTTT
TRBJ2-3 TRBD1 few TRBV28 CASSFADRGRTDTQYF TGTGCCAGCAGTTTCGCAGACAGGGGTCGCACAGATACGCAGTATTTT
TRBJ1-6 . . TRBV6-1 CASSADIYSPLHF TGTGCCAGCAGTGCTGACATCTATTCACCCCTCCACTTT
TRBJ2-1 TRBD2 many TRBV7-3 CASSLSGGAYNEQFF TGTGCCAGCAGCCTAAGCGGGGGGGCCTACAATGAGCAGTTCTTC
TRBJ2-7 TRBD1 few TRBV7-8 CASSKYRGDSYEQYF TGTGCCAGCAGCAAGTACAGGGGGGATTCCTACGAGCAGTACTTC
TRBJ2-7 . . TRBV6-2/TRBV6-3 CASARSGTSYEQYF TGTGCCAGCGCACGCTCCGGGACATCCTACGAGCAGTACTTC
TRBJ2-5 TRBD1 . TRBV5-1 CASSGGQGPWETQYF TGCGCCAGCAGCGGAGGACAGGGGCCCTGGGAGACCCAGTACTTC
TRBJ2-5 . few TRBV7-9 CASSLPQVRETQYF TGTGCCAGCAGCCTTCCACAGGTGAGGGAGACCCAGTACTTC